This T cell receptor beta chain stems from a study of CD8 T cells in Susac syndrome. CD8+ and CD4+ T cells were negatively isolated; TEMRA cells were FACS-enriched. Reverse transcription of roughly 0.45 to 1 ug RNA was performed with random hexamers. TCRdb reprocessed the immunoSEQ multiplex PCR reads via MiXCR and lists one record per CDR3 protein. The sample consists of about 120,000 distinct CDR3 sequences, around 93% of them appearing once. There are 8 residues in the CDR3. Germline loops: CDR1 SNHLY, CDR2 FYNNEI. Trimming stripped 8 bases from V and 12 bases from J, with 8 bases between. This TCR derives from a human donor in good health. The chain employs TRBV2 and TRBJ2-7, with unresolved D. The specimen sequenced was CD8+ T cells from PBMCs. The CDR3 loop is CASPPGYF. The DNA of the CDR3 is TGTGCCAGCCCACCTGGGTACTTC. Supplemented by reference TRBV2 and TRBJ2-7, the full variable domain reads EPEVTQTPSHQVTQMGQEVILRCVPISNHLYFYWYRQILGQKVEFLVSFYNNEISEKSEIFDDQFSVERPDGSNFTLKIRSTKLEDSAMYFCASPPGYFGPGTRLTVT.